This TCR beta chain derives from a study of shared clonotypes between healthy human individuals. Splitting of each subset's genomic DNA was done evenly across several immunoSEQ plates. The input for sorted-subset replicate PCRs was around 200 ng DNA, 25,000 to 30,000 T cell genomes. TCRdb keeps only in-frame clones here, not all; method: immunoSEQ multiplex PCR. The data show under 600,000 clones, 95% to 98% seen once. The CDR3 contains 13 residues. In germline, CDR1 is SQVTM, CDR2 ANQGSEA. V lost 3 bases to trimming and J lost 3 bases, with 11 bases between them. Terminally differentiated effector memory CD45RA+ cells were excluded from the naive CD8 cells, which were CD45RO-negative and positively selected for CCR7. Nashville, Tennessee was home to all donors, each a Caucasian adult.

This TCR was sampled from a man in his thirties or forties in good health. The chain recombines TRBV29-1 with TRBJ2-5; no clear D gene. Material for sequencing was naive CD8+ T cells sorted from blood. For the CDR3, the DNA is TGCAGCGTTGATCCGTCAGCTGAAGAGACCCAGTACTTC. Amino acid sequence: CSVDPSAEETQYF. The full variable domain, with the rest looked up from reference TRBV29-1 and TRBJ2-5, is SAVISQKPSRDICQRGTSLTIQCQVDSQVTMMFWYRQQPGQSLTLIATANQGSEATYESGFVIDKFPISRPNLTFSTLTVSNMSPEDSSIYLCSVDPSAEETQYFGPGTRLLVL.